This T cell receptor (beta chain) emerged from a study of T cell repertoires in aging, cancer and after chemotherapy. At the level of the study: Donors were grouped into six age bands spanning 30 or younger through 70 or older.

Peripheral blood genomic DNA, not sorted cells or RNA, was the template. Germline CDR1 is SGHDT and CDR2 is YYEEEE. The CDR3 is 14 amino acids. V dropped 2 bases and J dropped 6; count of bases not matched to a gene: 6. Multiplex touch-down PCR with TRB-A/B primers amplified rearranged V-D-J TRB sequences. TCRdb re-called the multiplex PCR reads with MiXCR, one entry per CDR3 protein. The table has some 1,800 distinct CDR3 sequences, around 23% seen once. Study conclusions and caveats: Healthy donors lost TCR diversity with age mainly through richness, cancer patients through richness and evenness. Compared with age-matched healthy donors, untreated hematological or solid cancer patients showed higher blood TCR clonality.

This clonotype is classed as large. The antigen is unknown. Sequenced input: blood. The sequence was obtained from a human donor with a solid tumor. The chain employs TRBV5-6 and TRBJ2-7; the match to TRBD1 covers 9 bases. In nucleotides, the CDR3 is TGTGCCAGCAGCTTCAGGGACAGGGCGTCCGAGCAGTACTTC. It codes for CASSFRDRASEQYF.